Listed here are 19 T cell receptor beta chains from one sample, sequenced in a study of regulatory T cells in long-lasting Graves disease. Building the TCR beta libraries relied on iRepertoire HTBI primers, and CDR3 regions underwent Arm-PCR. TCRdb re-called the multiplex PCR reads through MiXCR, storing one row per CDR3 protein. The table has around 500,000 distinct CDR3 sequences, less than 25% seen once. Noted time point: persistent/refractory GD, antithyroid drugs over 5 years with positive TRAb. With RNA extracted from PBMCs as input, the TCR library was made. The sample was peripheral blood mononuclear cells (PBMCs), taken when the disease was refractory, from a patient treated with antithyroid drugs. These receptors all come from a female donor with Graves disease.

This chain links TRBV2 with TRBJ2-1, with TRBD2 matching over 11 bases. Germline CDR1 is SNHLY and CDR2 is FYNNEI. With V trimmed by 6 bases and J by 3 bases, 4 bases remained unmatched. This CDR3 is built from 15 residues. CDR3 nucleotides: TGTGCCAGCAGCACCGGGACTAGCGGCTACAATGAGCAGTTCTTC. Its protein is CASSTGTSGYNEQFF.

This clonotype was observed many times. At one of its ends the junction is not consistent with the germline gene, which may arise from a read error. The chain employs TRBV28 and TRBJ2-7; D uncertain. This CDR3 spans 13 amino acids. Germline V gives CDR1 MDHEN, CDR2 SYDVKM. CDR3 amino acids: CASSQTFSYEQHF. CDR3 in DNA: TGTGCCAGCAGTCAAACCTTCTCCTACGAGCAGCACTTC.

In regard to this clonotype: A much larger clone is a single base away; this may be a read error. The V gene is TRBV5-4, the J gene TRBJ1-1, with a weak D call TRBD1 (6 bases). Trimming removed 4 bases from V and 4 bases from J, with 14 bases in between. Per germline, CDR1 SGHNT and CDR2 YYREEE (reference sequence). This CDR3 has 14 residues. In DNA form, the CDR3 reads TGTGCCAGCAGCCCGGCACAGGGCGGCACTGAAGCTTTCTTT. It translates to CASSPAQGGTEAFF.

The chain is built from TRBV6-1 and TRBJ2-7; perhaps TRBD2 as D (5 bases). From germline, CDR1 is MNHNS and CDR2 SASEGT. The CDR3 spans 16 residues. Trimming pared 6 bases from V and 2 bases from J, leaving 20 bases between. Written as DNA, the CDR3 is TGTGCCAGCAGGGACTCCCTTTTGAGGTCTCCCTACGAGCAGTACTTC. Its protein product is CASRDSLLRSPYEQYF.

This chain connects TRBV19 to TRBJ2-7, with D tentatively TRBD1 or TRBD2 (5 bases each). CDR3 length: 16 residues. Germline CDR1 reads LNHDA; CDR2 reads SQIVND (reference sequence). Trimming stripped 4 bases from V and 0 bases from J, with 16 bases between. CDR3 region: CASSRDLGSSSYEQYF. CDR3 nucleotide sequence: TGTGCCAGTAGTAGGGACCTTGGCAGCAGCTCCTACGAGCAGTACTTC.

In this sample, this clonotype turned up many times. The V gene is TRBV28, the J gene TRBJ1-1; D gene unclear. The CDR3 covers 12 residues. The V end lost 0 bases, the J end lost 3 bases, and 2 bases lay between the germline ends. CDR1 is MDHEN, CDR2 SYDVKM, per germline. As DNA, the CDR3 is TGTGCCAGCAGTTTATGGTACACTGAAGCTTTCTTT. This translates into CASSLWYTEAFF.

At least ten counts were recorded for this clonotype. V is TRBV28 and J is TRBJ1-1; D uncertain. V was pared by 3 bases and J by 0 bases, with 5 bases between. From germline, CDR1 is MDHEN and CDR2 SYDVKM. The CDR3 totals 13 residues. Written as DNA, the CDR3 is TGTGCCAGCAGTTTGGCGATGAACACTGAAGCTTTCTTT. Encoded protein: CASSLAMNTEAFF.

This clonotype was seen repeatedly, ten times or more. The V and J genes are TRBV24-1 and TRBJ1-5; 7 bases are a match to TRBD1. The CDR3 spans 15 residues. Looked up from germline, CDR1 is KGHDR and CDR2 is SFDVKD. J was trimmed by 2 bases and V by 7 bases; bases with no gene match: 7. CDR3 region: CATSPGTVGNQPQHF. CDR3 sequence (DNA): TGTGCCACCAGCCCCGGGACAGTGGGCAATCAGCCCCAGCATTTT.

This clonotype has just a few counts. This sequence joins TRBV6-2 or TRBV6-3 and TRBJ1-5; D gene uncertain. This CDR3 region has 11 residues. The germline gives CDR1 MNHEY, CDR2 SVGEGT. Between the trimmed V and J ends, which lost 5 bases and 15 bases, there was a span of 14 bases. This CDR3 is CASSERDVRHF. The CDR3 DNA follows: TGTGCCAGCAGTGAACGCGATGTCCGGCATTTT.

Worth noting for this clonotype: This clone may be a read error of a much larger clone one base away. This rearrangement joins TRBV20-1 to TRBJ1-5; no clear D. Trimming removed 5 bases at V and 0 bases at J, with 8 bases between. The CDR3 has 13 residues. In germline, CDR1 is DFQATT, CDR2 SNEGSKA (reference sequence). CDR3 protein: CSARSYSNQPQHF. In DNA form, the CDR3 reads TGCAGTGCTCGATCCTATAGCAATCAGCCCCAGCATTTT.

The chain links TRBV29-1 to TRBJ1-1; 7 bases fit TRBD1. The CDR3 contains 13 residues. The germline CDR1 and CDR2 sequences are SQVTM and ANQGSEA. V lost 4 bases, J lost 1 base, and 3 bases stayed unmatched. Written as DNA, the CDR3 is TGCAGCGTTGCGACAGGGCCGAACACTGAAGCTTTCTTT. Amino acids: CSVATGPNTEAFF.

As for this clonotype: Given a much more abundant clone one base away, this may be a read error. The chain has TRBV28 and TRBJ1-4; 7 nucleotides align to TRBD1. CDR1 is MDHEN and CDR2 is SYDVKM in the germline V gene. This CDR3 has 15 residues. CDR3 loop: CANSLLGTVNEKLFF. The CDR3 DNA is TGTGCCAACAGTTTGCTCGGGACAGTAAATGAAAAACTGTTTTTT.

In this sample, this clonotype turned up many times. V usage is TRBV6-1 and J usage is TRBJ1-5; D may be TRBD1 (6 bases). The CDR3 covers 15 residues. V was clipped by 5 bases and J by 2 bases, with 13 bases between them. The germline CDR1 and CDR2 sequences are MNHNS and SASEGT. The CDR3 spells CASSTTGWGNQPQHF. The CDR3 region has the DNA TGTGCCAGCAGTACGACAGGCTGGGGCAATCAGCCCCAGCATTTT.

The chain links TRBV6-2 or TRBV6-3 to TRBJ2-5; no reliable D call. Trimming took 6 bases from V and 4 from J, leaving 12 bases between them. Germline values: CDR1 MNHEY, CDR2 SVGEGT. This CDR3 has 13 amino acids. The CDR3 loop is CASSLESRETQYF. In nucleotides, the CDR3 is TGTGCCAGCAGCCTCGAGTCTAGAGAGACCCAGTACTTC.

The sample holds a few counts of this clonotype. CDR3 sequence reads: CSATLGNTEAFF. CDR3 nucleotide sequence: TGCAGTGCTACTTTGGGGAACACTGAAGCTTTCTTT. This chain links TRBV20-1 with TRBJ1-1; no clear D gene. The CDR3 runs 12 residues. V lost 4 bases, J lost 1 base, and 7 bases lay in between. Germline values: CDR1 DFQATT, CDR2 SNEGSKA (reference sequence).

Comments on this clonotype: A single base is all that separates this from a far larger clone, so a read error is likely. Written as DNA, the CDR3 is TGTGCCAGCAACTTAGTGCCAGAGACCCAGTACTTC. Residues: CASNLVPETQYF. V gene TRBV11-1 combines with J gene TRBJ2-5; D is undetermined. The CDR3 runs 12 residues. Germline CDR1 reads SGHAT; CDR2 reads FQDESV (reference sequence).

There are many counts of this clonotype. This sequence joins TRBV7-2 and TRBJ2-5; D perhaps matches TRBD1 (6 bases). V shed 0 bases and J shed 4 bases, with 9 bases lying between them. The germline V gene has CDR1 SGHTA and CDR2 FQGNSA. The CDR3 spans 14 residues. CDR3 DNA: TGTGCCAGCAGCTTAGCGGGGGCGGTAGAGACCCAGTACTTC. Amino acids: CASSLAGAVETQYF. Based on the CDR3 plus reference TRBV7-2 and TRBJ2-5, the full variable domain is GAGVSQSPSNKVTEKGKDVELRCDPISGHTALYWYRQSLGQGLEFLIYFQGNSAPDKSGLPSDRFSAERTGGSVSTLTIQRTQQEDSAVYLCASSLAGAVETQYFGPGTRLLVL.

The CDR3 sequence is CASSHYPGSSYEQYF. In DNA, the CDR3 is TGTGCCAGCAGCCATTACCCGGGGAGCTCCTACGAGCAGTACTTC. The chain has TRBV7-2 and TRBJ2-7, with D tentatively TRBD2 (5 bases). The CDR3 contains 15 residues. Germline V gene lookup returns CDR1 SGHTA and CDR2 FQGNSA. Trimming shortened V by 5 bases and J by 0 bases, and 14 bases separated the two germline ends.

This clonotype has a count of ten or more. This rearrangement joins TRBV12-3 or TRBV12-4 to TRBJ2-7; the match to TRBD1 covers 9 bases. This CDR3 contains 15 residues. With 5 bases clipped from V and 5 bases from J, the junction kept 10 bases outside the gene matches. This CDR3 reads CASSHHGQGRNEQYF. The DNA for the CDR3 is TGTGCCAGCAGTCACCACGGACAGGGGAGGAACGAGCAGTACTTC.